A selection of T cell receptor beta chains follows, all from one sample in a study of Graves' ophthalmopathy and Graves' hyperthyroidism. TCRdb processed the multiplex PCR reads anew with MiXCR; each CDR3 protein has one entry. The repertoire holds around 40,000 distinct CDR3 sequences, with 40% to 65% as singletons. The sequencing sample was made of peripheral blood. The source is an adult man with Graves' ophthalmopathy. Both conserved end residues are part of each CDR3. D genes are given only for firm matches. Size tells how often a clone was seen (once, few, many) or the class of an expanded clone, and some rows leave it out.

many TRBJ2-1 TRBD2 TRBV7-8 TGTGCCAGCAGCTTTACTATAGCGGGGGGGCCTCGAAATGAGCAGTTCTTC CASSFTIAGGPRNEQFF
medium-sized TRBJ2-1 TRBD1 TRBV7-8 TGTGCCAGCAGGGTGGACAGGGTAGTCAATGAGCAGTTCTTC CASRVDRVVNEQFF
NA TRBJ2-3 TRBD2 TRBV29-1 TGCAGCGTAGGACTAGCGGGTAGACCAGATACGCAGTATTTT CSVGLAGRPDTQYF
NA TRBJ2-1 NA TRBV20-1 TGCAGTGCACCCTTGAACGAGCAGTTCTTC CSAPLNEQFF
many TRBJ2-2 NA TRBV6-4 TGTGCCAGCAGTGATCGTGGCACCGGGGAGCTGTTTTTT CASSDRGTGELFF
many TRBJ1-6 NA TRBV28 TGTGCCAGCACCTGGGGGGTGGACCTCCACTTT CASTWGVDLHF
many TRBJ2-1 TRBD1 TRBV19 TGTGCCAGTAGGTTTGGGACAGGGGGCAATGAGCAGTTCTTC CASRFGTGGNEQFF
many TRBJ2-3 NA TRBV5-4 TGTGCCAGCAGCCCTCATGGCCGCATAGTATCTACCACAGATACGCAGTATTTT CASSPHGRIVSTTDTQYF
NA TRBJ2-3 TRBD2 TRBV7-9 TGTGCCAGCAGCTCTACTAGCGGGGGGCCTGCAGATACGCAGTATTTT CASSSTSGGPADTQYF
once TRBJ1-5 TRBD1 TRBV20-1 TGCAGTGCTGAACAGGGGGTTAATCAGCCCCAGCATTTT CSAEQGVNQPQHF
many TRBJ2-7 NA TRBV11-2 TGTGCCAGCAGCCCTACAGTCGGGGGTAACTACGAGCAGTACTTC CASSPTVGGNYEQYF
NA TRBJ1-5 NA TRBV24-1 TGTGCCACCAGTGGGGCTTATAGCAATCAGCCCCAGCATTTT CATSGAYSNQPQHF
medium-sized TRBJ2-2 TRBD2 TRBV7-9 TGTGCCGGGGGGACTAGCGGTAACACCGGGGAGCTGTTTTTT CAGGTSGNTGELFF
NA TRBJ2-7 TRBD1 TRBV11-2 TGTGCCAGCAGCTCAAAACCGGGACAGGGGGATCGGCGGCAGTACTTC CASSSKPGQGDRRQYF
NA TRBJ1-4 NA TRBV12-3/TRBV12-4 TGTGCCAGCAGTCGAACCGGGACGAATGAGAAACCGTTTTTT CASSRTGTNEKPFF
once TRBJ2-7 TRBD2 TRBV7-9 TGTGCCAGCAGCATGGGACTAGCGTTTGACGAGCAGTACTTC CASSMGLAFDEQYF
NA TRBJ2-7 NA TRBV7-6 TGTGCCAGCAGCTTAGCGCCCGCCAACAGGGCATACGAGCAGTACTTC CASSLAPANRAYEQYF
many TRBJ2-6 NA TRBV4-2 TGTGCCAGCAGGTGGGGGGCCAACGTCCTGACTTTC CASRWGANVLTF
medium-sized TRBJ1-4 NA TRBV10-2 TGCGCCAGCAGTGAGACAGGGATAACTAATGAAAAACTGTTTTTT CASSETGITNEKLFF
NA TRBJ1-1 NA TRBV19 TGTGCTAGTAGTGAGGACAGAACGGACACTGAAGCTTTCTTT CASSEDRTDTEAFF
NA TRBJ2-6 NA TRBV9 TGTGCCAGCAGCGTAGCAGGGTCCCGTTACTCTGGGGCCAACATCCTGTCTTTC CASSVAGSRYSGANILSF
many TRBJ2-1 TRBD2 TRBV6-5 TGTGCCATCGGACGGGGACTAGGAGTTAACAATGAGCAGTTCTTC CAIGRGLGVNNEQFF
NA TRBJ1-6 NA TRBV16 TGTGCCAGCAGCCAAGGGACGGGGAGCAATTCACCCCTCCACTTT CASSQGTGSNSPLHF
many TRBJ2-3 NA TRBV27 TGTGCCAGCAGTTTAAATGGACTGGGCCTTTCGCAGTATTTT CASSLNGLGLSQYF
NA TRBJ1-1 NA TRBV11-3 TGTGCCAGCAGCCGCCGGGACGGTGAAGCTTTCTTT CASSRRDGEAFF
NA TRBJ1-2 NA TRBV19 TGTGCCAGTAGTCCTAACTTACGAGGGGCAGGAGGCTACACCTTC CASSPNLRGAGGYTF
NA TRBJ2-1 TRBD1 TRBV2 TGTGCCAGCAGGACAGGACAGGGTCGGAACAATGAGCAGTTCTTC CASRTGQGRNNEQFF
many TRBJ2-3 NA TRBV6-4 TGTGCCAGCAGTGACGGGGGGGCCACAGATACGCAGTATTTT CASSDGGATDTQYF
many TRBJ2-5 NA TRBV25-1 TGTGCCAGCAGTTCCCCGGACCGTCAAGAGACCCAGTACTTC CASSSPDRQETQYF
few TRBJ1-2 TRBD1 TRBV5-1 TGCGCCAGCAGCTTGACGACAGGGGAAAACTATGGCTACACCTTC CASSLTTGENYGYTF
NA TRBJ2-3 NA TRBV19 TGTGCCAGTAGTATAGGACTAGTGGGAGAGGGCGGCACAGATACGCAGTATTTT CASSIGLVGEGGTDTQYF
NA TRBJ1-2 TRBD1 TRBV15 TGTGCCACCAGCAGCCTAGAATGGGACAGTTCTAACTATGGCTACACCTTC CATSSLEWDSSNYGYTF
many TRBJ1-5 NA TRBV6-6 TGTGCCAGCAGCCCAGGGTTTTTCAATCAGCCCCAGCATTTT CASSPGFFNQPQHF
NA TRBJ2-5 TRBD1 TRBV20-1 TGCAGTGCTAGATGGGTCGGGACAGTTAAAGAGACCCAGTACTTC CSARWVGTVKETQYF
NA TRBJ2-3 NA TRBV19 TGTGCCGATTACCTCGACGGCACAGATACGCAGTATTTT CADYLDGTDTQYF
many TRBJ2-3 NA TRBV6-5 TGTGCCAGCAGTTACAGAAGGGGCGATACGCAGTATTTT CASSYRRGDTQYF
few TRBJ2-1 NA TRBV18 TGTGCCAGCTCACCACGGGGCAGTGAAAGAGATGAGCAGTTCTTC CASSPRGSERDEQFF
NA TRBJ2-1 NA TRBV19 TGTGCCAGTAGTATTTGGAAAGCCCGGGGCACCTACGAGCAGTTCTTC CASSIWKARGTYEQFF
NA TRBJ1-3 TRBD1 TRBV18 TGTGCCAGCTTACGCTCTCTGGACAGGTTCTCTGGAAACACCATATATTTT CASLRSLDRFSGNTIYF
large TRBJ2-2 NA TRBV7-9 TGTGCCAGCAGTGAGGGAAGGGACACCGGGGAGCTGTTTTTT CASSEGRDTGELFF
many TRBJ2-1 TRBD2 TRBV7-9 TGTGCCAGCAGCTTAGTTGGGACTAGCTACAATGAGCAGTTCTTC CASSLVGTSYNEQFF
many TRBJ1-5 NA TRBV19 TGTGCCAGTAATGTTCGGGGTGGAAGCAATCAGCCCCAGCATTTT CASNVRGGSNQPQHF
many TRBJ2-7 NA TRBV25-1 TGTGCCAGCAGTGGATTAGCAGTTGGAGAGCAGTACTTC CASSGLAVGEQYF
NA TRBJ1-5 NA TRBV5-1 TGCGCCAGCAGCCAAGGGGGGCGGGGCAATCAGCCCCAGCATTTT CASSQGGRGNQPQHF
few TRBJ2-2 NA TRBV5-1 TGCGCCAGCAGCTTGTATGGGAGCGGCACCGGGGAGCTGTTTTTT CASSLYGSGTGELFF
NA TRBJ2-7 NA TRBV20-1 TGCAGTGCTAGAGATCAGCTAGACTTC CSARDQLDF
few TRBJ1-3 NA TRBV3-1 TGTGCCAGCAGCCCCCAGGGCTTTGGAAACACCATATATTTT CASSPQGFGNTIYF
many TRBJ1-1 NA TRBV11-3 TGTGCCAGCAGTCGCCAGCCGAACACTGAAGCTTTCTTT CASSRQPNTEAFF
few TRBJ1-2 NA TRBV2 TGTGCCAGCAGTAGACAGGTCTATGGCTACACCTTC CASSRQVYGYTF
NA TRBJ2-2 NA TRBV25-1 TGTGCCAGCAGGGAACAGGGTTACACCGGGGAGCTGTTTTTT CASREQGYTGELFF
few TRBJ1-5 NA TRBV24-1 TGTGCCACCAGTGATGGCAGGGTACATTTT CATSDGRVHF
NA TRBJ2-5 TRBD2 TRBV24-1 TGTGCCACCAGTGCTAGAGTCGGGACTAGCGATTGGGAGACCCAGTACTTC CATSARVGTSDWETQYF
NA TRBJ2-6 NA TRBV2 TGTGCCAGCAGCGAGGCCAGCGGAGTGACTTTC CASSEASGVTF
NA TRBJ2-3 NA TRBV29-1 TGCAGCCTCCGGGAAGGACGAGTAGATACGCAGTATTTT CSLREGRVDTQYF
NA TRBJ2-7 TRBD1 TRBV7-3 TGTGCCAGCAGTCAGGGGACAGGGGCTAATGAGCAGTACTTC CASSQGTGANEQYF
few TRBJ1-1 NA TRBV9 TGTGCCAGCAGCGGGGGGGGCACTGAAGCTTTCTTT CASSGGGTEAFF
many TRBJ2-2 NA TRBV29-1 TGCAGCGTTGAGACAATTTTAGCCGGGGAGCTGTTTTTT CSVETILAGELFF
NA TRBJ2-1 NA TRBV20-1 TGCAGTGCCAGCAGCTTGGCGAGTTACAATGAGCAGTTCTTC CSASSLASYNEQFF
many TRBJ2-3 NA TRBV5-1 TGCGCCAGCAGCTCCTCCCTGTCGAGAGGGAGGTTTGCAGATACGCAGTATTTT CASSSSLSRGRFADTQYF
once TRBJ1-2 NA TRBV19 TGTGCCAGTAGTATCAGCTTTCGGCAGCCCTTAGGTTCATCCTATGGCTACACCTTC CASSISFRQPLGSSYGYTF